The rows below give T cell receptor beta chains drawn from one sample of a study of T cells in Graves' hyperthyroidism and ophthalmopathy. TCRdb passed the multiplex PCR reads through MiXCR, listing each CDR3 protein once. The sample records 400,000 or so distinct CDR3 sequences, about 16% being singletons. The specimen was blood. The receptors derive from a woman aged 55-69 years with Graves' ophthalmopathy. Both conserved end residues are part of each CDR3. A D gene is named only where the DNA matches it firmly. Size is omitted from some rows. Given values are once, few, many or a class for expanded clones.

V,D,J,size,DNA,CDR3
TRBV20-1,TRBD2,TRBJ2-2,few,TGCAGTGCTAGTTTCCAAGGACTAGCGGGAGGGCCGGTCGGGGAGCTGTTTTTT,CSASFQGLAGGPVGELFF
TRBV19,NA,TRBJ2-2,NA,TGTGCCAGTATTGGGGCGGAGGCGATAAACACCGGGGAGCTGTTTTTT,CASIGAEAINTGELFF
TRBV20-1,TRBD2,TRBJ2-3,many,TGCAGTGCTCCCTGGACTAGCGGGCCCACAGATACGCAGTATTTT,CSAPWTSGPTDTQYF
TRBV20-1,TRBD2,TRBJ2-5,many,TGCAGTGCTACCGGGACTAGCGGGAGAGCACGGGAGACCCAGTACTTC,CSATGTSGRARETQYF
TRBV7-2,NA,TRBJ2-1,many,TGTGCCAGCAGCTCCCTCTCGCGCGGGAATGAGCAGTTCTTC,CASSSLSRGNEQFF
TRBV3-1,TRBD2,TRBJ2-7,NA,TGTGCCAGCAGCCAAGCCCTAGCGGGAGGGCCGCTTGGCTACGAGCAGTACTTC,CASSQALAGGPLGYEQYF
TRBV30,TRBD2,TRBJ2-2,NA,TGTGCCTGGAGTGTGGTTAGCGGGAGGGGGGAGCTGTTTTTT,CAWSVVSGRGELFF
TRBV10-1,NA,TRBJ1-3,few,TGCGCCAGCAGTGAGGTGGGGTCTGGAAACACCATATATTTT,CASSEVGSGNTIYF
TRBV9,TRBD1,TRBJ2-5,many,TGTGCCAGCAGCGTAGTTGGGGACAGGGAATCGGAGACCCAGTACTTC,CASSVVGDRESETQYF
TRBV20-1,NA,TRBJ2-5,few,TGCAGCGTGACAGGGGAGGGAGAGACCCAGTACTTC,CSVTGEGETQYF
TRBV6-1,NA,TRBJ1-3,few,TGTGCCAGCAGTGAAGGGCCGGTGTCTGGAAACACCATATATTTT,CASSEGPVSGNTIYF
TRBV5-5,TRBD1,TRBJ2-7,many,TGTGCCAGCAGCGCCCGACAGGGCCACTACGAGCAGTACTTC,CASSARQGHYEQYF
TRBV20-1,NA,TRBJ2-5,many,TGCAGTGCTAGGGTTTGGGCAGAGGTGACCCAGTACTTC,CSARVWAEVTQYF